This is a list of T cell receptor beta chains from one sample in a study of blood T cell repertoires in COVID-19. Clones were sequenced by immunoSEQ multiplex PCR, and TCRdb holds only the in-frame ones, with some missing. The repertoire includes just over 20,000 clones, 70% to 90% of them detected once, and roughly 3.5% sits in the top ten. Sequencing was performed on peripheral blood. These TCRs come from a man aged 50 to 60 with active COVID-19. Both conserved end residues are part of each CDR3. D genes are given only for firm matches. Size values are once, few and many counts, or a class for expanded clones, and some rows have none.

d_call	clone_size	j_call	cdr3_length	v_call	cdr3_nt	cdr3_aa
.	.	TRBJ2-1	16	TRBV9	TGTGCCAGCAGCCCTCGACCAGGGGCGCAAGGTATTGAGCAGTTCTTC	CASSPRPGAQGIEQFF
TRBD2	.	TRBJ2-2	15	TRBV5-1	TGCGCCAGCAGCCCCCCCGGACTAGGGGTCGGGGAGCTGTTTTTT	CASSPPGLGVGELFF
TRBD1	.	TRBJ1-2	14	TRBV27	TGTGCCAGCAGGCGAATACAGGGGAACTATGGCTACACCTTC	CASRRIQGNYGYTF
.	.	TRBJ1-2	16	TRBV9	TGTGCCAGCAGCGTAGCTGGGGGGGTTCGTACCTATGGCTACACCTTC	CASSVAGGVRTYGYTF
.	once	TRBJ1-1	13	TRBV5-6	TGTGCCAGCAGCTTGGATTTTCGGGGAGAAGCTTTCTTT	CASSLDFRGEAFF
.	.	TRBJ2-2	15	TRBV27	TGTGCCAGCAGTTTATACAGGGGGGGCACCGGGGAGCTGTTTTTT	CASSLYRGGTGELFF
.	.	TRBJ1-2	15	TRBV6-5	TGTGCCAGCAGCCGGGAAAAGTTCCTAAACTATGGCTACACCTTC	CASSREKFLNYGYTF
.	medium-sized	TRBJ1-2	14	TRBV3-1/TRBV3-2	TGTGCCAGCAGCCCAAACGAGGGTGGCTATGGCTACACCTTC	CASSPNEGGYGYTF
TRBD1	.	TRBJ1-1	15	TRBV19	TGTGCCAGTAAAGCCGCCGGCAGGGGGTTCACTGAAGCTTTCTTT	CASKAAGRGFTEAFF
.	.	TRBJ1-5	20	TRBV4-1	TGCGCCAGCAGCCACCCGCTACAGGGACAAACATCTTATAGCAATCAGCCCCAGCATTTT	CASSHPLQGQTSYSNQPQHF
TRBD1	.	TRBJ2-3	14	TRBV5-6	TGTGCCAGCAGCCCTTGGACAGGTACAGATACGCAGTATTTT	CASSPWTGTDTQYF
.	.	TRBJ2-4	11	TRBV12-5	TGTGCTAGTGGCACCGGGGGCATTCAGTACTTC	CASGTGGIQYF
.	.	TRBJ2-2	15	TRBV3-1/TRBV3-2	TGTGCCAGCAGTTCCGACTTCCGAGGGACCGGGGAGCTGTTTTTT	CASSSDFRGTGELFF
.	.	TRBJ2-3	15	TRBV7-2	TGTGCCAGTAACCCACCGGGACTCCGCACAGATACGCAGTATTTT	CASNPPGLRTDTQYF
.	.	TRBJ1-6	17	TRBV24-1	TGTGCCACCAGTGGGCCGGGTTCCAGCTCCTATAATTCACCCCTCCACTTT	CATSGPGSSSYNSPLHF
.	once	TRBJ1-6	16	TRBV10-1	TGCGCCAGCAGTGAGTACGGTAGCTCCTATAATTCACCCCTCCACTTT	CASSEYGSSYNSPLHF
.	.	TRBJ1-1	14	TRBV29-1	TGCAGCGTCGGAAAGGGGGGGAATATCGCTGAAGCTTTCTTT	CSVGKGGNIAEAFF
.	.	TRBJ2-1	14	TRBV2	TGTGCCAGCAGACCTTTGAGCTCCTACAATGAGCAGTTCTTC	CASRPLSSYNEQFF
.	.	TRBJ1-2	15	TRBV29-1	TGCAGCGTGGGGGACGAGACAGGAATCCTCTATGGCTACACCTTC	CSVGDETGILYGYTF
.	.	TRBJ1-4	15	TRBV27	TGTGCCAGCAGTCCGGGGACTTCTGGGACTGAAAAACTGTTTTTT	CASSPGTSGTEKLFF
.	.	TRBJ2-1	15	TRBV9	TGTGCCAGCAGCGTAGACAGGGTTAGTTACAATGAGCAGTTCTTC	CASSVDRVSYNEQFF
TRBD1	.	TRBJ1-4	15	TRBV4-2	TGTGCCAGCAGCCATATCGGACAGGAACGAGAAAAACTGTTTTTT	CASSHIGQEREKLFF
TRBD1	.	TRBJ1-4	14	TRBV5-4	TGTGCCAGCAGCTCAGGGGGCTCTAATGAAAAACTGTTTTTT	CASSSGGSNEKLFF
.	.	TRBJ1-3	14	TRBV19	TGTGCCAGTAGTATAGATTCCGGTGCGAACACCATATATTTT	CASSIDSGANTIYF
TRBD1	once	TRBJ1-1	10	TRBV20-1	TGCAGTGCTCACAGGGGGCGAGCTTTCTTT	CSAHRGRAFF
.	.	TRBJ1-6	14	TRBV7-9	TGTGCCACCCCGCTGGGGACTGACAATTCACCCCTCCACTTT	CATPLGTDNSPLHF
TRBD1	.	TRBJ1-1	16	TRBV5-5	TGTGCCAGCAGCTTACGCGGACAGGGGGATCTCGCTGAAGCTTTCTTT	CASSLRGQGDLAEAFF